These 13 T cell receptor beta chains share one sample of origin, sequenced in a study of shared clonotypes between healthy human individuals. The table came from immunoSEQ multiplex PCR; TCRdb's copy has only in-frame clones and leaves some out. Here the sample spans 900,000 to 1,200,000 clones, roughly 74% being singletons. Sequencing was performed on memory CD4+ T cells from PBMCs. Subset noted: CD45RA-negative fraction. The receptors originated from a man between 18 and 29 years old in good health. Some clones in this sample may be carry-over from other donors' samples.

The rearrangement joins TRBV9 to TRBJ2-1; 10 bases are shared with TRBD2. CDR1 and CDR2 from the germline V gene are SGDLS and YYNGEE. With V trimmed by 1 base and J by 4 bases, 2 bases remained unmatched. The CDR3 covers 15 residues. CDR3 region: CASSVTSGDYNEQFF. Here the CDR3 DNA reads TGTGCCAGCAGCGTAACTAGCGGGGATTACAATGAGCAGTTCTTC.

Points on this clone: The same CDR3 is also encoded by other DNA sequences in this sample. V usage is TRBV7-9 and J usage is TRBJ1-1; D is uncertain. V was trimmed by 5 bases and J by 1 base, leaving 11 bases between them. The germline CDR1 and CDR2 sequences are SEHNR and FQNEAQ (reference sequence). The CDR3 is made up of 14 amino acids. The DNA for the CDR3 is TGTGCCAGCAGCCTAGACGGTGGGAACACTGAAGCTTTCTTT. It encodes CASSLDGGNTEAFF.

This chain links TRBV28 with TRBJ1-2, with D uncertain. CDR3 length equals 16 residues. Germline values: CDR1 MDHEN, CDR2 SYDVKM. Trimming stripped 5 bases from V and 2 bases from J, with 18 bases between. CDR3 bases: TGTGCCAGCAGTCTTATAGGCCCCGCCGGCAACTATGGCTACACCTTC. It is translated as CASSLIGPAGNYGYTF.

The rearrangement links TRBV10-1 to TRBJ2-1; 9 nucleotides align to TRBD2. Germline CDR1 is WNHNN and CDR2 is SYGVQD (reference sequence). Unmatched junction bases numbered 1, after V lost 2 bases and J lost 5 bases. The CDR3 sequence is 14 residues long. Here the CDR3 reads CASSEASGNNEQFF. The CDR3 nucleotides read TGCGCCAGCAGTGAGGCTAGCGGGAACAATGAGCAGTTCTTC.

Concerning this clone: One end of the junction is discordant with germline, which a read error may explain. This sequence joins TRBV7-6 and TRBJ1-2, with TRBD1 matching over 7 bases. Germline CDR1 SGHVS, CDR2 FNYEAQ. This CDR3 is 15 amino acids long. The CDR3: CASGLDPGRGSGYTF. The CDR3 nucleotides read TGTGCCAGCGGCTTAGATCCAGGCAGGGGGTCTGGCTACACCTTC.

The genes are TRBV5-1 and TRBJ1-4; 7 bases map to TRBD1. Germline CDR1 is SGHRS and CDR2 is YFSETQ. J lost 5 bases, V lost 6 bases, and 10 bases had no gene match. This CDR3 region has 15 residues. The CDR3 nucleotides are TGCGCCAGCAAAAGTAGTGGGACAGAGAATGAAAAACTGTTTTTT. It specifies CASKSSGTENEKLFF. Using reference TRBV5-1 and TRBJ1-4 for the parts outside the CDR3, the full variable domain is KAGVTQTPRYLIKTRGQQVTLSCSPISGHRSVSWYQQTPGQGLQFLFEYFSETQRNKGNFPGRFSGRQFSNSRSEMNVSTLELGDSALYLCASKSSGTENEKLFFGSGTQLSVL.

The chain uses TRBV28 and TRBJ1-3; possibly TRBD1 for D (6 bases). The CDR3 spans 15 residues. V was cut by 3 bases and J by 4 bases, with 13 bases left in between. Germline V lookup: CDR1 MDHEN, CDR2 SYDVKM. For the CDR3, the DNA is TGTGCCAGCAGTTTGTCAGGGGCGCTGGGAAACACCATATATTTT. Translating gives CASSLSGALGNTIYF.

This sequence joins TRBV5-4 and TRBJ1-2; D may be TRBD1 (6 bases). This CDR3 is 14 amino acids long. CDR1 SGHNT and CDR2 YYREEE come from the germline V gene (reference sequence). Trimming pared 4 bases from V and 4 bases from J, leaving 14 bases between. This chain's CDR3 is CASSPGAGVYGYTF. CDR3 sequence (DNA): TGTGCCAGCAGCCCGGGGGCAGGGGTCTATGGCTACACCTTC. The full variable domain, its missing parts supplied by reference TRBV5-4 and TRBJ1-2, is ETGVTQSPTHLIKTRGQQVTLRCSSQSGHNTVSWYQQALGQGPQFIFQYYREEENGRGNFPPRFSGLQFPNYSSELNVNALELDDSALYLCASSPGAGVYGYTFGSGTRLTVV.

This chain connects TRBV29-1 to TRBJ1-2; D is unresolved. Germline V CDR1 and CDR2: SQVTM, ANQGSEA. This CDR3 is 11 amino acids long. Trimming stripped 3 bases from V and 3 bases from J, with 5 bases between. The CDR3 nucleotides are TGCAGCGTTGATACATACTATGGCTACACCTTC. It yields the protein CSVDTYYGYTF.

The rearrangement links TRBV11-2 to TRBJ1-2, with D uncertain. V was shortened by 0 bases and J by 4 bases, with 12 bases between the two germline ends. The CDR3 sequence is 15 residues long. Germline CDR1 and CDR2: SGHAT and FQNNGV. As DNA, the CDR3 is TGTGCCAGCAGCTTAGATGGCAGGATACCCTATGGCTACACCTTC. This translates into CASSLDGRIPYGYTF.

The chain joins TRBV28 to TRBJ2-4; TRBD2 agrees at 8 bases. This CDR3 has 17 residues. CDR1 and CDR2 (germline): MDHEN, SYDVKM. The V and J ends lost 5 bases and 3 bases, in that order; junction bases with no gene match: 12. The CDR3 DNA reads as TGTGCCAGCAGTCCCCTGGGACTAGAGGGTGGCAAAAACATTCAGTACTTC. Protein: CASSPLGLEGGKNIQYF.

V and J are TRBV5-6 and TRBJ1-4; 9 bases are a match to TRBD1. This CDR3 spans 15 amino acids. The germline gives CDR1 SGHDT, CDR2 YYEEEE. V shed 4 bases and J 4 bases; nucleotides not matched to a gene: 5. The CDR3: CASSRQGVGNEKLFF. The CDR3 DNA sequence: TGTGCCAGCAGCCGACAGGGGGTCGGTAATGAAAAACTGTTTTTT.

This rearrangement joins TRBV6-6 to TRBJ1-5, with 9 bases lining up with TRBD1. CDR1 is MNHNY and CDR2 is SVGAGI in the germline V gene (reference sequence). This CDR3 comprises 15 residues. The V and J ends lost 6 bases and 0 bases, in that order; junction bases with no gene match: 3. The CDR3 nucleotides read TGTGCCAGCAGCTGGGACAGGGCTAGCAATCAGCCCCAGCATTTT. This encodes CASSWDRASNQPQHF.